This T cell receptor (beta chain) comes out of a study of blood T cell repertoires in COVID-19. V lost 1 base and J lost 2, with 11 bases in between. This CDR3 has 15 amino acids. Germline V lookup: CDR1 MNHNS, CDR2 SASEGT. Produced via immunoSEQ multiplex PCR; TCRdb's table is partial and in-frame only. The data contain 80,000 to 95,000 clones, over 70% of them singletons. This receptor was obtained from a woman in her forties or fifties with acute or convalescent COVID-19. V gene TRBV6-1 combines with J gene TRBJ1-1; D unclear. The sequenced sample was peripheral blood. CDR3: CASSEGVWANTEAFF. The CDR3 DNA sequence: TGTGCCAGCAGTGAAGGAGTATGGGCTAACACTGAAGCTTTCTTT.